These 17 T cell receptor beta chains came from one sample sequenced in a study of shared clonotypes between healthy human individuals. Clones were sequenced by immunoSEQ multiplex PCR, and TCRdb holds only the in-frame ones, with some missing. The data hold fewer than 2.5 million clones, with approximately 93% observed a single time. Sequences were obtained from naive CD4+ T cells from PBMCs. Subset meaning: CD45RA+ positively selected. Receptor source: a man between 18 and 29 years old in good health. Some clones in this sample may be carry-over from other donors' samples.

As for this clone: Other DNA sequences in the sample encode the same CDR3. The V and J genes are TRBV2 and TRBJ2-2; D unresolved. V gave up 1 base and J gave up 5 bases, with 5 bases separating them. The CDR3 has 13 amino acids. Germline assignment: CDR1 SNHLY and CDR2 FYNNEI. DNA for the CDR3: TGTGCCAGCAGTGAAGTTCGGACCGGGGAGCTGTTTTTT. Translation: CASSEVRTGELFF. The variable domain in full, completed from reference TRBV2 and TRBJ2-2, reads EPEVTQTPSHQVTQMGQEVILRCVPISNHLYFYWYRQILGQKVEFLVSFYNNEISEKSEIFDDQFSVERPDGSNFTLKIRSTKLEDSAMYFCASSEVRTGELFFGEGSRLTVL.

CDR3 DNA sequence: TGTGCCAGCAGAAACGGACTAGCGGGAGTAGAGGATACGCAGTATTTT. It specifies CASRNGLAGVEDTQYF. V gene TRBV7-3 combines with J gene TRBJ2-3; 13 bases map to TRBD2. The germline CDR1 and CDR2 sequences are SGHTA and FQGTGA. The CDR3 length is 16 residues. The J segment lost 6 bases and the V segment lost 6 bases, leaving 9 bases of the junction unmatched.

V usage is TRBV7-6 and J usage is TRBJ2-5; a possible D gene is TRBD2 (6 bases). This CDR3 has 15 residues. Germline CDR1 reads SGHVS; CDR2 reads FNYEAQ. The germline V and J ends were trimmed by 5 bases and 4 bases, with 17 bases remaining between them. The CDR3 is CASSPLPGSGETQYF. CDR3 bases: TGTGCCAGCAGCCCTCTCCCCGGGAGCGGAGAGACCCAGTACTTC.

The CDR3 region is CASRSHTDFLYF. CDR3 in DNA: TGTGCCAGCAGGTCCCATACGGACTTCCTGTACTTC. V gene TRBV28 combines with J gene TRBJ2-7; possibly TRBD2 for D (5 bases). CDR3 length: 12 amino acids. The germline V gene has CDR1 MDHEN and CDR2 SYDVKM. V was cut by 6 bases and J by 12 bases, with 18 bases left in between. Based on the CDR3 plus reference TRBV28 and TRBJ2-7, the full variable domain is DVKVTQSSRYLVKRTGEKVFLECVQDMDHENMFWYRQDPGLGLRLIYFSYDVKMKEKGDIPEGYSVSREKKERFSLILESASTNQTSMYLCASRSHTDFLYFGPGTRLTVT.

The rearrangement joins TRBV28 to TRBJ1-6; no clear D. This CDR3 region has 14 residues. Germline V gene data show CDR1 as MDHEN and CDR2 as SYDVKM. V gave up 3 bases and J gave up 9 bases, with 12 bases separating them. CDR3 in DNA: TGTGCCAGCAGTTTGGGAGTAAATGGTTCACCCCTCCACTTT. As protein: CASSLGVNGSPLHF.

V gene TRBV6-5 combines with J gene TRBJ2-5; no clear D. This CDR3 contains 13 residues. Germline V gene data show CDR1 as MNHEY and CDR2 as SVGAGI. V shed 3 bases and J shed 6 bases, with 11 bases lying between them. Here the CDR3 reads CASSYTLAQTQYF. DNA of the CDR3: TGTGCCAGCAGTTATACCTTAGCTCAGACCCAGTACTTC.

V is TRBV6-1 and J is TRBJ2-3; possibly TRBD1 for D (5 bases). The CDR3 is 15 residues long. The germline CDR1 and CDR2 sequences are MNHNS and SASEGT. V shed 2 bases and J shed 4 bases, with 13 bases lying between them. This CDR3 is CASSERGRRPDTQYF. CDR3 nucleotides: TGTGCCAGCAGTGAAAGGGGCAGGCGGCCAGATACGCAGTATTTT.

The chain is built from TRBV6-6 and TRBJ1-5; TRBD1 matches 7 bases. The germline gives CDR1 MNHNY, CDR2 SVGAGI (reference sequence). The CDR3 spans 15 residues. V lost 0 bases to trimming and J lost 5 bases; unmatched junction nucleotides: 4. Written as DNA, the CDR3 is TGTGCCAGCAGTTACTCTCAGGGGGGTCATCAGCCCCAGCATTTT. As protein: CASSYSQGGHQPQHF.

To note about this clone: This sample includes further DNA sequences coding for the same CDR3. The chain is built from TRBV7-9 and TRBJ1-5; D might be TRBD1 (6 bases). The CDR3 is 13 residues long. Germline V lookup: CDR1 SEHNR, CDR2 FQNEAQ (reference sequence). V was shortened by 1 base and J by 7 bases, with 8 bases between the two germline ends. CDR3 loop: CASSLDGGQPQHF. CDR3 DNA: TGTGCCAGCAGCTTAGATGGGGGCCAGCCCCAGCATTTT.

V and J are TRBV5-1 and TRBJ2-1, with D perhaps matching TRBD2 (6 bases). The germline CDR1 and CDR2 sequences are SGHRS and YFSETQ. This CDR3 region has 15 residues. Trimming left V 4 bases short and J 2 bases short, with 13 bases between. DNA of the CDR3: TGCGCCAGCAGCCCCCGGAGCGGGCCCTACAATGAGCAGTTCTTC. It yields the protein CASSPRSGPYNEQFF.

The chain employs TRBV7-9 and TRBJ2-3; unclear D gene. Trimming pared 5 bases from V and 0 bases from J, leaving 12 bases between. The germline V gene encodes CDR1 SEHNR and CDR2 FQNEAQ (reference sequence). The CDR3 extends over 15 amino acids. CDR3 sequence: CASSQRTTSTDTQYF. The CDR3 DNA is TGTGCCAGCAGCCAAAGGACGACTAGCACAGATACGCAGTATTTT.

Note on this clone: Other nucleotide sequences in the sample specify the same CDR3. The chain joins TRBV7-3 to TRBJ1-1, with D maybe TRBD1 (5 bases). CDR3 length: 14 amino acids. Germline values: CDR1 SGHTA, CDR2 FQGTGA. V was pared by 4 bases and J by 1 base, with 10 bases between. The CDR3, as DNA: TGTGCCAGCAGCTCTGGGACGGGGAACACTGAAGCTTTCTTT. Amino acid sequence: CASSSGTGNTEAFF.

The gene calls are TRBV5-4 and TRBJ2-4; 10 bases are shared with TRBD2. CDR1 SGHNT and CDR2 YYREEE come from the germline V gene (reference sequence). The CDR3 is made up of 14 amino acids. J gave up 7 bases and V 2 bases, and 3 bases lay outside the gene matches. DNA for the CDR3: TGTGCCAGCAGCTTCCAAGCGGGAGGGAACATTCAGTACTTC. Its protein is CASSFQAGGNIQYF.

The chain links TRBV7-9 to TRBJ2-1, with D possibly TRBD2 on 7 matching bases. Germline loops: CDR1 SEHNR, CDR2 FQNEAQ (reference sequence). The CDR3 runs 15 residues. V was trimmed by 5 bases and J by 5 bases, leaving 16 bases between them. CDR3 bases: TGTGCCAGCAGCCCTCAGGGGACTACCAACAATGAGCAGTTCTTC. Translating it yields CASSPQGTTNNEQFF.

The chain joins TRBV11-2 to TRBJ2-3; TRBD2 matches at 14 bases. The germline V gene encodes CDR1 SGHAT and CDR2 FQNNGV. The CDR3 extends over 15 amino acids. The V gene end was trimmed by 5 bases and the J gene end by 4 bases; junction bases not matched to a gene: 2. In DNA form, the CDR3 reads TGTGCCAGCAGCCCGGGACTAGCGGGAGCAGATACGCAGTATTTT. This codes for CASSPGLAGADTQYF.

About this clone: Other nucleotide sequences from this sample produce the same CDR3. CDR3 bases: TGTGCCAGCAGCTTAAGGGAGGGGAATCAGCCCCAGCATTTT. This encodes CASSLREGNQPQHF. V gene TRBV7-8 combines with J gene TRBJ1-5, with D perhaps matching TRBD1 (5 bases). V was cut by 2 bases and J by 4 bases, with 9 bases left in between. CDR3 length: 14 residues. Germline CDR1 and CDR2: SGHVS and FQNEAQ.

The J gene is TRBJ1-1, the V gene TRBV1; no check of the table's D call, TRBD1, against the DNA was made. TRBV1 is deemed a pseudogene. There are 17 residues in the CDR3. This CDR3 reads CTSSHGTGGFFDTEAFF. CDR3 in DNA: TGCACCAGCAGCCACGGGACAGGGGGCTTCTTCGACACTGAAGCTTTCTTT.